These 9 T cell receptor beta chains originate from one sample sequenced in a study of blood T cell repertoires in COVID-19. Sequencing was performed with immunoSEQ multiplex PCR; in TCRdb, only in-frame clones are kept and a portion is missing. The table has 55,000 to 90,000 clones, 80% to 95% seen once; the top ten hold about an eighth. The sample was peripheral blood. All receptors come from a human donor with active COVID-19. The donor label of this sample is uncertain.

This chain links TRBV20-1 with TRBJ2-1; 9 nucleotides line up with TRBD2. CDR1 DFQATT and CDR2 SNEGSKA come from the germline V gene (reference sequence). The ends lost 6 bases at V and 2 bases at J; junction bases unmatched: 5. This CDR3 spans 14 amino acids. The CDR3 protein is CSASAGGPYNEQFF. In DNA form, the CDR3 reads TGCAGTGCCAGTGCGGGAGGGCCCTACAATGAGCAGTTCTTC.

The chain employs TRBV7-2 and TRBJ2-1, with 9 bases aligning to TRBD2. Germline assignment: CDR1 SGHTA and CDR2 FQGNSA. The CDR3 covers 17 residues. Trimming took 5 bases from V and 7 from J; bases not matched to a gene: 15. CDR3 region: CASSLERPGLAGNEQFF. The CDR3 DNA is TGTGCCAGCAGCCTAGAGCGACCGGGACTAGCTGGTAATGAGCAGTTCTTC.

The rearrangement uses TRBV11-2 and TRBJ2-1; 12 bases line up with TRBD2. J was trimmed by 6 bases and V by 5 bases; bases with no gene match: 11. The CDR3 runs to 17 residues. Germline CDR1 SGHAT, CDR2 FQNNGV. CDR3 sequence: CASSTHAGLAGSNEQFF. The CDR3 DNA is TGTGCCAGCAGCACCCACGCGGGACTAGCGGGTAGCAATGAGCAGTTCTTC.

The chain carries TRBV6-5 and TRBJ1-1; no reliable D call. This CDR3 is built from 12 residues. Trimming pared 8 bases from V and 1 base from J, leaving 8 bases between. Germline CDR1 and CDR2: MNHEY and SVGAGI. The CDR3 is CASVAENTEAFF. CDR3 DNA sequence: TGTGCCAGCGTGGCCGAGAACACTGAAGCTTTCTTT.

The chain links TRBV28 to TRBJ2-7; a possible D gene is TRBD1 (6 bases). Trimming pared 5 bases from V and 0 bases from J, leaving 14 bases between. The V gene's germline CDR1 is MDHEN and CDR2 SYDVKM. The length of the CDR3 is 15 residues. The CDR3 bases are TGTGCCAGCAGTCCTACAGGGCCGGTCTCCTACGAGCAGTACTTC. Protein product: CASSPTGPVSYEQYF.

This sequence joins TRBV5-1 and TRBJ1-5; weak D call: TRBD1 (6 bases). CDR3 length: 16 amino acids. CDR1 is SGHRS and CDR2 is YFSETQ in the germline V gene. Trimming took 2 bases from V and 1 from J, leaving 13 bases between them. DNA for the CDR3: TGCGCCAGCAGCTTTAGAGGGGGAGTAAGCAATCAGCCCCAGCATTTT. Its translation: CASSFRGGVSNQPQHF.

The J gene is TRBJ1-1, the V gene TRBV5-1; D unresolved. V was clipped by 4 bases and J by 0 bases, with 10 bases between them. CDR1 is SGHRS and CDR2 is YFSETQ in the germline V gene. The CDR3 contains 14 residues. The CDR3 DNA is TGCGCCAGCAGCAACGAACAGCTGAACACTGAAGCTTTCTTT. It translates to CASSNEQLNTEAFF.

This chain uses TRBV7-2 with TRBJ2-1; 10 bases match TRBD2. The CDR3 sequence is 16 residues long. Germline V CDR1 and CDR2: SGHTA, FQGNSA. Unmatched junction bases numbered 11, after V lost 1 base and J lost 11 bases. CDR3 residues: CASSLVAGAGGKQQFF. In nucleotides, the CDR3 is TGTGCCAGCAGCTTAGTGGCGGGAGCGGGAGGGAAACAGCAGTTCTTC. The variable domain in full, with the rest retrieved from reference TRBV7-2 and TRBJ2-1, is GAGVSQSPSNKVTEKGKDVELRCDPISGHTALYWYRQSLGQGLEFLIYFQGNSAPDKSGLPSDRFSAERTGGSVSTLTIQRTQQEDSAVYLCASSLVAGAGGKQQFFGPGTRLTVL.

About this clone: At one of its ends the junction is not consistent with the germline gene, which may arise from a read error. The chain couples TRBV27 to TRBJ2-1; D not resolved. The CDR3 covers 13 residues. Germline V gene lookup returns CDR1 MNHEY and CDR2 SMNVEV (reference sequence). This CDR3 reads CASSLTHGSQVVF. The CDR3 nucleotides read TGTGCCAGCAGTTTAACCCACGGATCTCAGGTGGTCTTC.